These 10 T cell receptor beta chains originate from one sample sequenced in a study of human T cells and chemical hapten exposure. Unseparated into fractions, whole blood served as the source from which total RNA was extracted. The library tagged each cDNA molecule with unique molecular identifiers. TCRdb itself ran the reads through MiXCR, one entry per CDR3 protein. There are about 120,000 distinct CDR3 sequences in the sample; over 6.5% occur only once, and 1.4% lies in the top ten. The sequenced material came from whole blood. These receptors all stem from a human donor in good health. Some clones in this sample may be carry-over from other donors' samples.

Only a few counts were recorded for this clonotype. The V call is TRBV7-9, the J call TRBJ2-1; D unresolved. This CDR3 comprises 16 residues. Germline CDR1 reads SEHNR; CDR2 reads FQNEAQ (reference sequence). Trimming cost V 1 base and J 0 bases, with 10 bases left between them. CDR3 sequence reads: CASSLGSRSSYNEQFF. CDR3 DNA sequence: TGTGCCAGCAGCTTAGGTTCCCGGAGCTCCTACAATGAGCAGTTCTTC.

The chain employs TRBV15 and TRBJ2-2; D may match TRBD1 or TRBD2 (5 bases each). The CDR3 is 13 residues long. The germline CDR1 and CDR2 sequences are LNHNV and YYDKDF (reference sequence). The V and J ends lost 8 bases and 5 bases respectively, with 12 bases between them. The CDR3 loop is CATRWGTTGELFF. In nucleotides, the CDR3 is TGTGCCACCCGATGGGGGACGACCGGGGAGCTGTTTTTT.

This clonotype was counted a few times. The CDR3 protein is CASSLEGRGVTDTQYF. The DNA for the CDR3 is TGTGCCAGCAGCTTAGAAGGCAGGGGCGTAACAGATACGCAGTATTTT. This sequence joins TRBV7-9 and TRBJ2-3, with D tentatively TRBD1 (6 bases). V was cut by 1 base and J by 3 bases, with 14 bases left in between. Germline CDR1 and CDR2: SEHNR and FQNEAQ (reference sequence). The CDR3 is 16 amino acids.

This clonotype has a handful of counts. The chain uses TRBV30 and TRBJ1-1; D perhaps matches TRBD1 (5 bases). CDR1 and CDR2 (germline): GTSNPN, SVGIG (reference sequence). V was pared by 3 bases and J by 4 bases, with 9 bases between. The CDR3 extends over 12 amino acids. CDR3 protein: CAWRPGPTEAFF. The CDR3 DNA follows: TGTGCCTGGAGGCCAGGGCCCACTGAAGCTTTCTTT.

This clonotype has a count of ten or more. The rearrangement uses TRBV7-2 and TRBJ2-7; maybe TRBD1 (5 bases). The CDR3 loop spans 15 amino acids. Trimming shortened V by 1 base and J by 0 bases, and 10 bases separated the two germline ends. Germline V CDR1 and CDR2: SGHTA, FQGNSA. The CDR3 here is CASSLGQYNSYEQYF. The CDR3 DNA reads as TGTGCCAGCAGCTTAGGACAGTACAACTCCTACGAGCAGTACTTC.

The chain has TRBV6-2 or TRBV6-3 and TRBJ1-5, with 8 positions matching TRBD1. V shed 2 bases, J shed 2 bases, and the junction held 11 bases outside the gene matches. Germline assignment: CDR1 MNHEY and CDR2 SVGEGT. The CDR3 spans 18 residues. The CDR3 is CASSYGPLDRGGNQPQHF. CDR3 DNA: TGTGCCAGCAGTTACGGTCCCCTCGACAGGGGCGGCAATCAGCCCCAGCATTTT.

The chain has TRBV6-2 or TRBV6-3 and TRBJ2-5; D remains unclear. The ends were cut back, 2 bases at V and 5 bases at J, with 12 bases in the middle. The V gene's germline CDR1 is MNHEY and CDR2 SVGEGT. This CDR3 is built from 14 residues. The CDR3 loop reads CASSYPQVGETQYF. As DNA, the CDR3 is TGTGCCAGCAGTTACCCGCAGGTTGGGGAGACCCAGTACTTC.

Only a few counts were recorded for this clonotype. The chain joins TRBV7-2 to TRBJ2-2; D remains ambiguous. This CDR3 is 15 amino acids long. Looked up from germline, CDR1 is SGHTA and CDR2 is FQGNSA. Trimming shortened V by 10 bases and J by 4 bases, and 19 bases separated the two germline ends. Written as DNA, the CDR3 is TGTGCCACCTCTTTTAGACCTCCCTCCACCGGGGAGCTGTTTTTT. It is translated as CATSFRPPSTGELFF.

J is TRBJ2-2 and V is TRBV20-1; D might be TRBD1 (6 bases). Trimming shortened V by 6 bases and J by 0 bases, and 11 bases separated the two germline ends. The germline V gene has CDR1 DFQATT and CDR2 SNEGSKA (reference sequence). The CDR3 sequence is 14 residues long. This CDR3 is CSALDSANTGELFF. For the CDR3, the DNA is TGCAGTGCCCTGGACAGCGCGAACACCGGGGAGCTGTTTTTT.

This clonotype was detected a few times. The chain carries TRBV12-3 or TRBV12-4 and TRBJ2-5, with 12 bases that match TRBD2. The CDR3 covers 14 residues. The J segment lost 5 bases and the V segment lost 9 bases, leaving 7 bases of the junction unmatched. This chain's CDR3 is CASWTSGIYETQYF. CDR3 sequence (DNA): TGTGCCAGTTGGACTAGCGGGATTTATGAGACCCAGTACTTC.